This T cell receptor (beta chain) was recovered during a study of T-cell reconstitution after alpha-beta-depleted transplantation in children. Overall study results and limits: Newly produced T cells mostly accounted for T-cell counts and diversity one year post-transplant. Surviving recipient cells, namely T cells and thymic progenitors, were the source of high day-60 TCRbeta diversity in some patients.

Preparing the TCRbeta library involved the use of unique molecular identifiers. TCRdb reanalysed the PCR reads using MiXCR and keeps one entry per CDR3 protein. The data show tens of thousands of distinct CDR3 sequences, with 44% seen just once and nearly 98% held by the top ten. This clonotype came up a few times. The antigen is not known. This CDR3 is 14 amino acids long. Germline V gene data show CDR1 as MNHEY and CDR2 as SMNVEV (reference sequence). V lost 2 bases and J lost 4, with 9 bases in between. This rearrangement joins TRBV27 to TRBJ2-1; no definite D call. The TCR comes from a male patient younger than 18 who had a stem cell transplant for acute lymphoblastic leukemia, so the T cells may come from the graft donor. The starting material was PBMCs, mostly from graft donor cells, obtained 360 days after TCRalphabeta/CD19-depleted stem cell transplant. The CDR3 bases are TGTGCCAGCAGTTTAAGCCGTCGGTACAATGAGCAGTTCTTC. This sequence encodes CASSLSRRYNEQFF.